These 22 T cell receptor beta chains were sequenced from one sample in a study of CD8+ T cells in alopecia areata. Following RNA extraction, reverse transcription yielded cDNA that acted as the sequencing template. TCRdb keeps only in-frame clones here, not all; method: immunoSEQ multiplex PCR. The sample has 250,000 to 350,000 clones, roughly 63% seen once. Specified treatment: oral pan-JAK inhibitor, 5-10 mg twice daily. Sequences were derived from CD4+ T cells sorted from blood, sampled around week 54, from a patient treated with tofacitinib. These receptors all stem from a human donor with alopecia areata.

CDR3 in DNA: TGTGCCAGTAGTCGTGAGGAGACCCAGTACTTC. As protein: CASSREETQYF. The chain combines TRBV19 with TRBJ2-5, with D hard to call. CDR1 and CDR2 (germline): LNHDA, SQIVND (reference sequence). V was trimmed by 5 bases and J by 5 bases, leaving 6 bases between them. The CDR3 is 11 amino acids.

Here the CDR3 DNA reads TGTGCTAGTGGCCCGGACAGTCAAGAGACCCAGTACTTC. Encoded protein: CASGPDSQETQYF. This chain uses TRBV12-5 with TRBJ2-5, with a tentative D call TRBD1 (6 bases). Germline-derived CDR1 and CDR2 are LGHNT and FRNRAP. The ends were cut back, 6 bases at V and 2 bases at J, with 10 bases in the middle. The CDR3 spans 13 residues.

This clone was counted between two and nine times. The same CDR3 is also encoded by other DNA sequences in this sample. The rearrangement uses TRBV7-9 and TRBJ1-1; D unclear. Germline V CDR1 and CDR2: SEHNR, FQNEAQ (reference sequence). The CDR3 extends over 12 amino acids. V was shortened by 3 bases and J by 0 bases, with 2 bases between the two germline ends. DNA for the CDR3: TGTGCCAGCAGCTTCGTGAACACTGAAGCTTTCTTT. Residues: CASSFVNTEAFF.

The CDR3 DNA follows: TGTGCCACCAGCAGTTCCCCTAGGCAGCTCAACACCGGGGAGCTGTTTTTT. It codes for CATSSSPRQLNTGELFF. V is TRBV15 and J is TRBJ2-2; D unclear. Trimming left V 3 bases short and J 2 bases short, with 16 bases between. The CDR3 has 17 amino acids. In germline, CDR1 is LNHNV, CDR2 YYDKDF (reference sequence).

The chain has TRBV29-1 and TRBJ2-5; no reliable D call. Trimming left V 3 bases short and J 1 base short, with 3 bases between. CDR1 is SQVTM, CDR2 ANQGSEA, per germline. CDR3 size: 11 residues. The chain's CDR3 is CSVDPQETQYF. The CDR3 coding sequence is TGCAGCGTTGATCCCCAAGAGACCCAGTACTTC.

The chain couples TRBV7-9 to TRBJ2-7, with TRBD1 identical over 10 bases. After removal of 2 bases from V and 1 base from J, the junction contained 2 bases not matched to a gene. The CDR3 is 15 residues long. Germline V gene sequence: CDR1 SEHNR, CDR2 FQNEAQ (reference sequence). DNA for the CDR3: TGTGCCAGCAGCTTAAGGACAGGGGGGTCCTACGAGCAGTACTTC. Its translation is CASSLRTGGSYEQYF.

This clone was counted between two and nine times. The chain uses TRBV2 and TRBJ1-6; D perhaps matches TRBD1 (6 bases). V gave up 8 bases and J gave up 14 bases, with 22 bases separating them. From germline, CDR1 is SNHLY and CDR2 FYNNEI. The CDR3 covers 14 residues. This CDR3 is CASGQDVMQGTLHF. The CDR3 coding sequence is TGTGCCAGCGGCCAGGACGTCATGCAGGGGACCCTCCACTTT.

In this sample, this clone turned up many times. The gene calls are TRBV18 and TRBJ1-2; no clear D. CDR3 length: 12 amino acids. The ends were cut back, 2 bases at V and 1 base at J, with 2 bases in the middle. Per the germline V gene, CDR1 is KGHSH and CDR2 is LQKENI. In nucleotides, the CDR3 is TGTGCCAGCTCACCAGATAACTATGGCTACACCTTC. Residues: CASSPDNYGYTF.

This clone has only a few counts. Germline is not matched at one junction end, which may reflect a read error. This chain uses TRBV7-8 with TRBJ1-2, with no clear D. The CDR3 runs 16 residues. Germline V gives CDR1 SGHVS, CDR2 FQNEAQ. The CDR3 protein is CASSLAGRSSEDGYTF. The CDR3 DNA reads TGTGCCAGCAGTTTAGCAGGCAGGTCCTCCGAAGATGGCTACACCTTC.

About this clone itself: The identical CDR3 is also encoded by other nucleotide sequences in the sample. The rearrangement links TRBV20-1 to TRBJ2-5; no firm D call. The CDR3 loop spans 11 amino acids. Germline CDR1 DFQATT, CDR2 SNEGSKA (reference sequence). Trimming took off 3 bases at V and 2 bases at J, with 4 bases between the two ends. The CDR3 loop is CSARRQETQYF. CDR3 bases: TGCAGTGCTAGGCGTCAAGAGACCCAGTACTTC.

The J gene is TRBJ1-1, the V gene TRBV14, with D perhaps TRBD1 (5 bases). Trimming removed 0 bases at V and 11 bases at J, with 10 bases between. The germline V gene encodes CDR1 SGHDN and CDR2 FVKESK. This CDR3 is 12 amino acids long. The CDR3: CASSQDWGRAFF. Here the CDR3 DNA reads TGTGCCAGCAGCCAAGATTGGGGGAGGGCTTTCTTT.

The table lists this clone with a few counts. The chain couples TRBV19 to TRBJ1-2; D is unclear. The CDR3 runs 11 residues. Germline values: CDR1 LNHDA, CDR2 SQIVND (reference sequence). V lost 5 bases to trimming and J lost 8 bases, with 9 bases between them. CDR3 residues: CASSLDLGYTF. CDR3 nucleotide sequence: TGTGCCAGTAGTCTTGACCTGGGCTACACCTTC.

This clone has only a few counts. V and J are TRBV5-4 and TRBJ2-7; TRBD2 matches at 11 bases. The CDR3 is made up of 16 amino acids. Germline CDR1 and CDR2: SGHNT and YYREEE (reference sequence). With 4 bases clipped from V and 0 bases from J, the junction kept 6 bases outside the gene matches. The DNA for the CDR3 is TGTGCCAGCAGCATGGGACTAGCGGCAAGCTCCTACGAGCAGTACTTC. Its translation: CASSMGLAASSYEQYF.

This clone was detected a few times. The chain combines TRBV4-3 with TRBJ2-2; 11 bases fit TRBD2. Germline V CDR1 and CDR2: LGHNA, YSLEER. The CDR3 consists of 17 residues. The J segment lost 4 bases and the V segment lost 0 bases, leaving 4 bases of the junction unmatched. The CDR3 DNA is TGCGCCAGCAGCCAAGAGTCCCTAGCGGGGGGCACCGGGGAGCTGTTTTTT. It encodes CASSQESLAGGTGELFF.

This CDR3 reads CASSVTGSTVIGETQYF. DNA of the CDR3: TGTGCCAGCAGCGTAACCGGCTCGACAGTAATCGGGGAGACCCAGTACTTC. This chain joins TRBV9 and TRBJ2-5; TRBD1 might be the D (5 bases). The CDR3 totals 17 residues. From germline, CDR1 is SGDLS and CDR2 YYNGEE. Between the trimmed V and J ends, which lost 1 base and 5 bases, there was a span of 21 bases.

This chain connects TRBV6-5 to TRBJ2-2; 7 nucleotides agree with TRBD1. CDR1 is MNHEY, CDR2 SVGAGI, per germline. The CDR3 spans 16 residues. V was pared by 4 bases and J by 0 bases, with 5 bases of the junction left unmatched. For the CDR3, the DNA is TGTGCCAGCAGTTTCTCCGGGACAGCGAACACCGGGGAGCTGTTTTTT. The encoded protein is CASSFSGTANTGELFF.

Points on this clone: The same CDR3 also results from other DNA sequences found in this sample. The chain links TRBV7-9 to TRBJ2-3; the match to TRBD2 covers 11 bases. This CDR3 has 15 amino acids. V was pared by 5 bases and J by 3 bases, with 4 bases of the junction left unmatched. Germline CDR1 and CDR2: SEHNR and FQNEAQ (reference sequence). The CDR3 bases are TGTGCCAGCAGCCGAACTAGCGGGGGAACAGATACGCAGTATTTT. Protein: CASSRTSGGTDTQYF.

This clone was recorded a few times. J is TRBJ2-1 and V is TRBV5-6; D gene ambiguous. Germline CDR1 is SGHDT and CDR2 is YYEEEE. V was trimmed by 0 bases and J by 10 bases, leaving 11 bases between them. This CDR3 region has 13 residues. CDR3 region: CASSLVTVREQFF. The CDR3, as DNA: TGTGCCAGCAGCTTGGTTACAGTCCGGGAGCAGTTCTTC.

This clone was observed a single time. In nucleotides, the CDR3 is TGTGCCAGCAGGGGCTGGGGACAGCTAACCTACGAGCAGTACTTC. Translated: CASRGWGQLTYEQYF. This sequence joins TRBV25-1 and TRBJ2-7; 7 bases match TRBD1. Germline lookup yields CDR1 MGHDK and CDR2 SYGVNS. V lost 6 bases to trimming and J lost 2 bases; unmatched junction nucleotides: 10. CDR3 size: 15 residues.

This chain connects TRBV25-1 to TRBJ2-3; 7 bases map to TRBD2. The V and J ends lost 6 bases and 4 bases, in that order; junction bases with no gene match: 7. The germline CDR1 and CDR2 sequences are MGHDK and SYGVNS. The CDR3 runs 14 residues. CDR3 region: CASRRLANSDTQYF. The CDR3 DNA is TGTGCCAGCAGGCGACTAGCAAACTCAGATACGCAGTATTTT.

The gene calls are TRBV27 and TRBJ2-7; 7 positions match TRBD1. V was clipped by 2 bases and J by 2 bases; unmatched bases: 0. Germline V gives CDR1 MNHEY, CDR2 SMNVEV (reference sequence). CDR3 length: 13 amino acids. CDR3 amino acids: CASSLTGAYEQYF. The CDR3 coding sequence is TGTGCCAGCAGTTTAACAGGGGCCTACGAGCAGTACTTC.

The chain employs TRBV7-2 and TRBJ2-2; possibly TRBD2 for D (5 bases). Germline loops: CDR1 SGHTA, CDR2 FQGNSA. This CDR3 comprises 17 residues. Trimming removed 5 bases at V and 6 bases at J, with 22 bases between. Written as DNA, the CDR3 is TGTGCCAGCAGCCCCCCCCGGGGTGGAAAGGGCGCCGGGGAGCTGTTTTTT. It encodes CASSPPRGGKGAGELFF.